This TCR beta chain was sequenced for a study of T-cell reconstitution after alpha-beta-depleted transplantation in children. Whole-study results and caveats: Surviving recipient T cells and intrathymic progenitors accounted for some patients' high TCRbeta diversity at day 60. T-cell numbers and diversity, one year after transplant, stemmed largely from T cells that were newly produced. It was reported that alpha-beta T cells came from several hundred expanded graft clones (about two months after transplant).

Unique molecular identifiers were incorporated when the TCRbeta library was constructed. TCRdb itself ran the PCR reads through MiXCR, one entry per CDR3 protein. This sample has 97,000 or so distinct CDR3 sequences, with approximately 8% found just once. This clonotype was counted at least ten times. Its antigen is undetermined. CDR1 and CDR2 from the germline V gene are SGDLS and YYNGEE. The CDR3 spans 16 residues. Trimming removed 0 bases at V and 4 bases at J, with 14 bases between. Sequencing used PBMCs, obtained before TCRalphabeta/CD19-depleted stem cell transplant. The TCR originated in a boy aged 2 to 10 with acute lymphoblastic leukemia, due to receive a stem cell transplant. The rearrangement joins TRBV9 to TRBJ1-3; D is unresolved. The CDR3 nucleotides read TGTGCCAGCAGCGTAGATTTCCCAGGCTTGGGAAACACCATATATTTT. Translating gives CASSVDFPGLGNTIYF.